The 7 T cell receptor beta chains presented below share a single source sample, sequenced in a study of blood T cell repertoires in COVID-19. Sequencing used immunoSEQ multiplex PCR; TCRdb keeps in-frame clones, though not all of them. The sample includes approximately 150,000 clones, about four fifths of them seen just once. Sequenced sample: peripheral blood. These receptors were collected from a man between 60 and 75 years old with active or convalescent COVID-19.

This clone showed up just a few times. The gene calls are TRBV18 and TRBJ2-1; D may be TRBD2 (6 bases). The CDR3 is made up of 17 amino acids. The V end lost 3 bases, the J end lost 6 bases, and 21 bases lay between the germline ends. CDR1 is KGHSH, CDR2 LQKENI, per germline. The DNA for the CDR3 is TGTGCCAGCTCACCTCCACGCGGGGAATTGCCAGGCAATGAGCAGTTCTTC. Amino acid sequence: CASSPPRGELPGNEQFF.

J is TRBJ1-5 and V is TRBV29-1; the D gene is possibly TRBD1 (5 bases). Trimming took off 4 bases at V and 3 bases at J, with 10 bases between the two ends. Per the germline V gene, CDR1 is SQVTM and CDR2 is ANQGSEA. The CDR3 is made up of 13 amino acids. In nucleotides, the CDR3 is TGCAGCGTTGTCACAGGAGACAATCAGCCCCAGCATTTT. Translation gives CSVVTGDNQPQHF.

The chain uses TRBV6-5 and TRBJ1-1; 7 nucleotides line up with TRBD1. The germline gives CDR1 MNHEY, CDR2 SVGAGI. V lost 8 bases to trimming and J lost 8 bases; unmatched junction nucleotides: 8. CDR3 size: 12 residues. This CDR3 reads CASSEGGLEAFF. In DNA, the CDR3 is TGTGCCAGCTCGGAAGGGGGCTTGGAAGCTTTCTTT.

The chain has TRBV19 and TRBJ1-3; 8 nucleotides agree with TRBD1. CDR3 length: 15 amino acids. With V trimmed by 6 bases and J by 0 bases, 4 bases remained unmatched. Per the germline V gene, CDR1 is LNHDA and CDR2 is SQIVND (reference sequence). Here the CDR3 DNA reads TGTGCCAGTAGCGAGGGACAGGACTCTGGAAACACCATATATTTT. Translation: CASSEGQDSGNTIYF.

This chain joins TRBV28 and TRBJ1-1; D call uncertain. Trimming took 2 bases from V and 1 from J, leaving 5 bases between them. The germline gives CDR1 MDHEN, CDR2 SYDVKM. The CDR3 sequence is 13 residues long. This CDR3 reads CASSLGRNTEAFF. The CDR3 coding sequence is TGTGCCAGCAGTTTAGGCAGGAACACTGAAGCTTTCTTT.

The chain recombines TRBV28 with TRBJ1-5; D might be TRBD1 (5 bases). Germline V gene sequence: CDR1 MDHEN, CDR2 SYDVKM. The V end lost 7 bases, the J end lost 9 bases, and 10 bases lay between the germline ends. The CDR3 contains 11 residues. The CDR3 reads CASTQGAPQHF. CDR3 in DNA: TGTGCCAGCACGCAGGGTGCGCCCCAGCATTTT.

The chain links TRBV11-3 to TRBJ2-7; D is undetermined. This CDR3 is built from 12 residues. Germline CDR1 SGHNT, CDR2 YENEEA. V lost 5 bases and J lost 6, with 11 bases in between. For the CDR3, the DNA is TGTGCCAGCAGCCCCTATAATGGCGAGCAGTACTTC. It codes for CASSPYNGEQYF. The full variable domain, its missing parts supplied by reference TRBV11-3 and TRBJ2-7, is EAGVVQSPRYKIIEKKQPVAFWCNPISGHNTLYWYLQNLGQGPELLIRYENEEAVDDSQLPKDRFSAERLKGVDSTLKIQPAELGDSAVYLCASSPYNGEQYFGPGTRLTVT.